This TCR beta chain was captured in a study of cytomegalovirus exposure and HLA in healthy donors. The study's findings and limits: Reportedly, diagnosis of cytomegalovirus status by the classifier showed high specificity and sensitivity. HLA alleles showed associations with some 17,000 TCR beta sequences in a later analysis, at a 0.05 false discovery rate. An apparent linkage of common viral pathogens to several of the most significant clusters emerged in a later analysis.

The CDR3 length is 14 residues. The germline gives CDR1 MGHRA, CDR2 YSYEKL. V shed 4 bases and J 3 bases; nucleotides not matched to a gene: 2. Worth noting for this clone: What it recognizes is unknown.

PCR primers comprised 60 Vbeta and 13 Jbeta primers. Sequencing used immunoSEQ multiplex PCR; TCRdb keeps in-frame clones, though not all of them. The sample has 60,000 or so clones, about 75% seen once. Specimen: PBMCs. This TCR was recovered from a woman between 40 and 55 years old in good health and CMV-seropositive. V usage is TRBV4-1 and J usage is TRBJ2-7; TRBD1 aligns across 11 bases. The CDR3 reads CASSLGQGVYEQYF. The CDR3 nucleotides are TGCGCCAGCAGCCTGGGACAGGGGGTCTACGAGCAGTACTTC.